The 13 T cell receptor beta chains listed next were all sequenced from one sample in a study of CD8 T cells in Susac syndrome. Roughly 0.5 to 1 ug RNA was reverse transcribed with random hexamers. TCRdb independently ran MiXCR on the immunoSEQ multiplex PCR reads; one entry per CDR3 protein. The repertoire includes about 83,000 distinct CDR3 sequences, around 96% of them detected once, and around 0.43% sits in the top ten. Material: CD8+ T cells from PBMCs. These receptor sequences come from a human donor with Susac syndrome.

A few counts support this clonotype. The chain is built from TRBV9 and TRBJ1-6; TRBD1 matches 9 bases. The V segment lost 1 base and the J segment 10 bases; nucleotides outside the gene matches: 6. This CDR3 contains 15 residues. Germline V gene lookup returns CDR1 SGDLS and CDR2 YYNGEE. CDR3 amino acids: CASSVSGTGRSPLHF. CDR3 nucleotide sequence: TGTGCCAGCAGCGTATCCGGGACAGGGCGGTCACCCCTCCACTTT.

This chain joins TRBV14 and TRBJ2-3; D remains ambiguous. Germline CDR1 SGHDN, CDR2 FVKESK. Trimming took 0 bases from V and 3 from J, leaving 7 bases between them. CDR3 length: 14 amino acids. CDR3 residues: CASSQDQVTDTQYF. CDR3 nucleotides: TGTGCCAGCAGCCAAGACCAGGTTACAGATACGCAGTATTTT.

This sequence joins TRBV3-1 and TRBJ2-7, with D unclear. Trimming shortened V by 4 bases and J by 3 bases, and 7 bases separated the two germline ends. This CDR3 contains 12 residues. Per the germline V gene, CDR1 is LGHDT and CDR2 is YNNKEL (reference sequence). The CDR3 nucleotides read TGTGCCAGCAGCCCCGCTAACTACGAGCAGTACTTC. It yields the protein CASSPANYEQYF.

The CDR3 DNA sequence: TGCGCCAGCAGTTTAGAGCAGCGGCAAGAGACCCAGTACTTC. It yields the protein CASSLEQRQETQYF. V gene TRBV5-1 combines with J gene TRBJ2-5, with D possibly matching TRBD2 (5 bases). V dropped 5 bases and J dropped 2 bases, with 13 bases sitting between them. CDR1 and CDR2 from the germline V gene are SGHRS and YFSETQ. This CDR3 contains 14 residues.

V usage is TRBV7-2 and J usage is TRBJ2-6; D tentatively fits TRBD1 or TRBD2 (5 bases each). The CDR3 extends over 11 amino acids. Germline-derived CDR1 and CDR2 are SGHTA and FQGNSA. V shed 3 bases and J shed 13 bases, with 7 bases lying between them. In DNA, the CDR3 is TGTGCCAGCAGCTTTGGGGGTGTCCTGACTTTC. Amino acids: CASSFGGVLTF. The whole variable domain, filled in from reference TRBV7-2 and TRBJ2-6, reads GAGVSQSPSNKVTEKGKDVELRCDPISGHTALYWYRQSLGQGLEFLIYFQGNSAPDKSGLPSDRFSAERTGGSVSTLTIQRTQQEDSAVYLCASSFGGVLTFGAGSRLTVL.

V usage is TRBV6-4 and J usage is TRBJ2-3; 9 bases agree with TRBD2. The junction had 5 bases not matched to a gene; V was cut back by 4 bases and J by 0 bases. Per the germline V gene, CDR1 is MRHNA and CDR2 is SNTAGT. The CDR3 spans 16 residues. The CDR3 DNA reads TGTGCCAGCAGTGGCGCGGCGGGAGGGAGCACAGATACGCAGTATTTT. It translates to CASSGAAGGSTDTQYF.

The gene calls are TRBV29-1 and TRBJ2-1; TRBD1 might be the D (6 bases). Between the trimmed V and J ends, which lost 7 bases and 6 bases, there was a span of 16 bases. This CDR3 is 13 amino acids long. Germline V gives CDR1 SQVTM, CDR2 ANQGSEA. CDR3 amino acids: CSERLQGSNEQFF. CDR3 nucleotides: TGCAGCGAGAGATTACAGGGATCCAATGAGCAGTTCTTC.

The CDR3 region is CASSPPGGWYGYTF. CDR3 nucleotide sequence: TGTGCCAGTAGTCCCCCTGGGGGATGGTATGGCTACACCTTC. The chain is built from TRBV19 and TRBJ1-2; maybe TRBD1 (5 bases). Per germline, CDR1 LNHDA and CDR2 SQIVND (reference sequence). The CDR3 contains 14 residues. The germline V and J ends were trimmed by 5 bases and 5 bases, with 15 bases remaining between them.

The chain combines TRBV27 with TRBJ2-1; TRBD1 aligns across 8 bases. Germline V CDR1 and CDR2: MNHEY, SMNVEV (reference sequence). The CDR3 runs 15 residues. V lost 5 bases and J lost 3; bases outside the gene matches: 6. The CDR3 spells CASSRQGSFYNEQFF. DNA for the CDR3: TGTGCCAGCAGTCGACAGGGGAGCTTCTACAATGAGCAGTTCTTC.

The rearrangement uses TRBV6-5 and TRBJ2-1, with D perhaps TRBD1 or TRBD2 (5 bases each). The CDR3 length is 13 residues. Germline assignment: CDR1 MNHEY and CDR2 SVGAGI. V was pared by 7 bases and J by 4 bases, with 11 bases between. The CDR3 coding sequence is TGTGCCAGCACCCCGGGGCGGTACAATGAGCAGTTCTTC. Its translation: CASTPGRYNEQFF.

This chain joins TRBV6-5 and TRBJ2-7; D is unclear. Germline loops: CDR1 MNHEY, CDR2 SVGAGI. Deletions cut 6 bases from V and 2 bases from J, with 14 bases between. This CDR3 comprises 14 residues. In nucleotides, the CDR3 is TGTGCCAGCAGCCCCCCTAGGGCGGCCTACGAGCAGTACGTC. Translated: CASSPPRAAYEQYV.

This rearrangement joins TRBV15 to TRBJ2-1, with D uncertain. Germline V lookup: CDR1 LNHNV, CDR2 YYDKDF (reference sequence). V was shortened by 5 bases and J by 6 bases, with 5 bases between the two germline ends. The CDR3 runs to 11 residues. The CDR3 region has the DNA TGTGCCACCAGCGTCTTCAATGAGCAGTTCTTC. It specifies CATSVFNEQFF. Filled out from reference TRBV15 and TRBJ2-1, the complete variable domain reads DAMVIQNPRYQVTQFGKPVTLSCSQTLNHNVMYWYQQKSSQAPKLLFHYYDKDFNNEADTPDNFQSRRPNTSFCFLDIRSPGLGDTAMYLCATSVFNEQFFGPGTRLTVL.

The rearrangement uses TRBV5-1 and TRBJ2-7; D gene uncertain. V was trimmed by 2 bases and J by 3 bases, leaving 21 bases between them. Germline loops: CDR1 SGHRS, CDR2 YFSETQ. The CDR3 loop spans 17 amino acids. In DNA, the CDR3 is TGCGCCAGCAGCTTCTTGGGCTTGGATGCCGGCGACTACGAGCAGTACTTC. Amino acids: CASSFLGLDAGDYEQYF.